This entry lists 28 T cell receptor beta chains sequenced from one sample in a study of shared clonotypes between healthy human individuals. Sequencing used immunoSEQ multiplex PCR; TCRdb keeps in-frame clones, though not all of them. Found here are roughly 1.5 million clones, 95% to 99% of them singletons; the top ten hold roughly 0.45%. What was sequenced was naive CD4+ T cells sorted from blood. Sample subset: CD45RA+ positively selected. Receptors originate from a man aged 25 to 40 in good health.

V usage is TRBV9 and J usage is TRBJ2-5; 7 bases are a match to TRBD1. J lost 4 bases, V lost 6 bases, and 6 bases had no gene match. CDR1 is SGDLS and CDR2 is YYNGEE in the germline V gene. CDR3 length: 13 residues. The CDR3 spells CASNRGFGETQYF. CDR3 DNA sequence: TGTGCCAGCAACAGGGGATTCGGAGAGACCCAGTACTTC.

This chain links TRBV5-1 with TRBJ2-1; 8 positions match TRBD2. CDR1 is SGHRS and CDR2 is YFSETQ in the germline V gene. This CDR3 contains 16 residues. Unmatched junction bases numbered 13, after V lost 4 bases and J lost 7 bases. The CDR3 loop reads CASSPPGGRSRNEQFF. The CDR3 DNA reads TGCGCCAGCAGCCCCCCTGGCGGGAGGTCACGTAATGAGCAGTTCTTC.

This CDR3 is CASSFLDQPQHF. The CDR3 nucleotides read TGTGCCAGTAGTTTCCTGGATCAGCCCCAGCATTTT. The gene calls are TRBV19 and TRBJ1-5; D ambiguous. CDR1 LNHDA and CDR2 SQIVND come from the germline V gene (reference sequence). The CDR3 is made up of 12 amino acids. The V and J ends lost 5 bases and 5 bases respectively, with 7 bases between them.

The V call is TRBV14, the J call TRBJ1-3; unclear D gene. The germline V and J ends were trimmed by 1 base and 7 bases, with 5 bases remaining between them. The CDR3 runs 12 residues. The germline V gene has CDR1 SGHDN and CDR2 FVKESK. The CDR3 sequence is CASSQAPNTIYF. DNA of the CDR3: TGTGCCAGCAGCCAAGCCCCGAACACCATATATTTT.

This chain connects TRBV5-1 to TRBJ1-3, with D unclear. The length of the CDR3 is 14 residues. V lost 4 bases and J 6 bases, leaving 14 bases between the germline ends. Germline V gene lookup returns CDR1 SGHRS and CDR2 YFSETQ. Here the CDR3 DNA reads TGCGCCAGCAGCCTTCCGGGGTCCGAAAACACCATATATTTT. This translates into CASSLPGSENTIYF.

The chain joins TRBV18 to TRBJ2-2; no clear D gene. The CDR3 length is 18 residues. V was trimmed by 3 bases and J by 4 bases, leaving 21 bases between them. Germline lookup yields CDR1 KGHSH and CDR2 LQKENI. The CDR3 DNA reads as TGTGCCAGCTCACCGCTTGAGTCGGGTACATTCACCACCGGGGAGCTGTTTTTT. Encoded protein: CASSPLESGTFTTGELFF. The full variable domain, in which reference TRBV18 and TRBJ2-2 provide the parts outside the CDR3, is NAGVMQNPRHLVRRRGQEARLRCSPMKGHSHVYWYRQLPEEGLKFMVYLQKENIIDESGMPKERFSAEFPKEGPSILRIQQVVRGDSAAYFCASSPLESGTFTTGELFFGEGSRLTVL.

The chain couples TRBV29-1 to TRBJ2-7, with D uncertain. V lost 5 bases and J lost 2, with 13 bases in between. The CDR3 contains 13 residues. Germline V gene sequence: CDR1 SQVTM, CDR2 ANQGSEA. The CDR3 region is CSVSHLGAYEQYF. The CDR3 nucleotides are TGCAGCGTTTCCCACCTTGGTGCCTACGAGCAGTACTTC.

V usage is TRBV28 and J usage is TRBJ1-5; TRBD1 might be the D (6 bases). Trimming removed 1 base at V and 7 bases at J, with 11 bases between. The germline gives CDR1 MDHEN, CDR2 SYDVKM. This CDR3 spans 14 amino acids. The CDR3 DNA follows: TGTGCCAGCAGTTTATCAGGGGCTGCGCAGCCCCAGCATTTT. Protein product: CASSLSGAAQPQHF.

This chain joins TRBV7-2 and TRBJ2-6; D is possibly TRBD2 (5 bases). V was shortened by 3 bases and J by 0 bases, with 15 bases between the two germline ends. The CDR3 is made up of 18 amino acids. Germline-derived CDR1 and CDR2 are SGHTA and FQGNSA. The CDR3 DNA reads TGTGCCAGCAGCTTTTTTCGACGGGGAGCCTCTGGGGCCAACGTCCTGACTTTC. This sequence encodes CASSFFRRGASGANVLTF. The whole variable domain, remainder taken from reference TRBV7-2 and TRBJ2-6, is GAGVSQSPSNKVTEKGKDVELRCDPISGHTALYWYRQSLGQGLEFLIYFQGNSAPDKSGLPSDRFSAERTGGSVSTLTIQRTQQEDSAVYLCASSFFRRGASGANVLTFGAGSRLTVL.

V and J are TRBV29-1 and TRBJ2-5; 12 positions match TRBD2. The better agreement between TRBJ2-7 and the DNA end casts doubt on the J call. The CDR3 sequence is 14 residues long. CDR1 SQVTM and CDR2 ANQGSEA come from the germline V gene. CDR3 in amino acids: CSVRLAGGVGEQYF. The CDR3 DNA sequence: TGCAGCGTTAGGCTAGCGGGAGGGGTTGGCGAGCAGTACTTC.

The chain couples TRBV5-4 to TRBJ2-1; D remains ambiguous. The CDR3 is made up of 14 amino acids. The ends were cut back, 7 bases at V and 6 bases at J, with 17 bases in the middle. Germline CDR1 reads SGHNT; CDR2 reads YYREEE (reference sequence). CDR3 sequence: CASVRIGVINEQFF. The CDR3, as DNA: TGTGCCAGCGTTCGGATTGGGGTGATCAATGAGCAGTTCTTC. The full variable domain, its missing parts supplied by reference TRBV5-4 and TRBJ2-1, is ETGVTQSPTHLIKTRGQQVTLRCSSQSGHNTVSWYQQALGQGPQFIFQYYREEENGRGNFPPRFSGLQFPNYSSELNVNALELDDSALYLCASVRIGVINEQFFGPGTRLTVL.

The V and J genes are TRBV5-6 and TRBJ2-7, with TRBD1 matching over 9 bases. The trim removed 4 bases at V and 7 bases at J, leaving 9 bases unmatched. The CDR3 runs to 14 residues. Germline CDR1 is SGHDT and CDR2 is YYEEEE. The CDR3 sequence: CASSAGTGSGEQYF. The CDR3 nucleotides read TGTGCCAGCAGCGCCGGGACAGGGTCAGGAGAGCAGTACTTC.

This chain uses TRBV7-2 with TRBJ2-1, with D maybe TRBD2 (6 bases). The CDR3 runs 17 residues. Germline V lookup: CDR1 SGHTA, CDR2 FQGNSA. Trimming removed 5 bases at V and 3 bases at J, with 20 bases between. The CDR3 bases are TGTGCCAGCAGCGGAGACAACCTAGGGACTCTCTACAATGAGCAGTTCTTC. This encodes CASSGDNLGTLYNEQFF.

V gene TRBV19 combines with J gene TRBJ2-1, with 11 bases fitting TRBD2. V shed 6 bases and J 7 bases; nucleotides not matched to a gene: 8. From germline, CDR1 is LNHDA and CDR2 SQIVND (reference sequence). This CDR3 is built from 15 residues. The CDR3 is CASRTTSGSLNEQFF. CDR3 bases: TGTGCCAGTAGGACCACTAGCGGGAGTTTGAATGAGCAGTTCTTC.

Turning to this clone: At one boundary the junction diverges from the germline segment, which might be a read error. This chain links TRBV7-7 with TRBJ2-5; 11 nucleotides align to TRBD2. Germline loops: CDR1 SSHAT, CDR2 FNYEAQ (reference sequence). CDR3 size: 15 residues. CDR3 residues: CASSPLAGGSETQYF. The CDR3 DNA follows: TGTGCTAGCAGCCCTTTAGCGGGAGGGAGCGAGACCCAGTACTTC.

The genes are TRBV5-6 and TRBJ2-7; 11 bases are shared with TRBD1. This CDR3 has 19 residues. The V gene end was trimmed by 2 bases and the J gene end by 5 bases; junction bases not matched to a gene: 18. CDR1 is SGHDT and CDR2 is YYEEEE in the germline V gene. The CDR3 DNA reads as TGTGCCAGCAGCTTATTTTTGGTCCCCGGGACAGGGGGTATCCACGAGCAGTACTTC. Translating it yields CASSLFLVPGTGGIHEQYF.

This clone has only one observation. The CDR3 loop reads CASSLGSGVPYEQYF. CDR3 DNA: TGTGCCAGCAGCTTAGGCAGCGGAGTTCCCTACGAGCAGTACTTC. The V and J genes are TRBV7-2 and TRBJ2-7; TRBD2 might be the D (5 bases). Per the germline V gene, CDR1 is SGHTA and CDR2 is FQGNSA. The CDR3 extends over 15 amino acids. Trimming cost V 1 base and J 2 bases, with 12 bases left between them.

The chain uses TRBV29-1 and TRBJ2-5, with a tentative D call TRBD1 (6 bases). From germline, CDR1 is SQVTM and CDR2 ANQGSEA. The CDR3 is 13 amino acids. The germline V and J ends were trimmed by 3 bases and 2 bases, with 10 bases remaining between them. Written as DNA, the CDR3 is TGCAGCGTTGAGCCCGGGACACAAGAGACCCAGTACTTC. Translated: CSVEPGTQETQYF. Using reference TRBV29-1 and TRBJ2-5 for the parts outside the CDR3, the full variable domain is SAVISQKPSRDICQRGTSLTIQCQVDSQVTMMFWYRQQPGQSLTLIATANQGSEATYESGFVIDKFPISRPNLTFSTLTVSNMSPEDSSIYLCSVEPGTQETQYFGPGTRLLVL.

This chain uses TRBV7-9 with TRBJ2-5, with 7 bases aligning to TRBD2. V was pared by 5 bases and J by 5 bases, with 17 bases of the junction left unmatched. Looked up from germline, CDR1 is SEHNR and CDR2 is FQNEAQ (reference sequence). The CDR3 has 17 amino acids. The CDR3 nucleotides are TGTGCCAGCAGCCCCAATCTCTTCGCGGGAGTTAAGGAGACCCAGTACTTC. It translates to CASSPNLFAGVKETQYF.

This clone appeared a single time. The chain's CDR3 is CASSFDPGQGGGYTF. As DNA, the CDR3 is TGTGCCAGCAGTTTCGATCCGGGACAGGGGGGTGGCTACACCTTC. The chain carries TRBV28 and TRBJ1-2; TRBD1 matches 11 bases. V trimming: 3 bases; J trimming: 7 bases; junction bases outside the gene matches: 7. Germline CDR1 reads MDHEN; CDR2 reads SYDVKM. This CDR3 is built from 15 residues.

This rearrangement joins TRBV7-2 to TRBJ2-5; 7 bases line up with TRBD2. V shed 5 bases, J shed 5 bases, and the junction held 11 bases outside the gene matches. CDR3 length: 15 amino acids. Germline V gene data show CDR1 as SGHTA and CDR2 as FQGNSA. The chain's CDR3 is CASSLGTTFAETQYF. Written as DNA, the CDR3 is TGTGCCAGCAGCCTCGGGACTACCTTTGCGGAGACCCAGTACTTC.

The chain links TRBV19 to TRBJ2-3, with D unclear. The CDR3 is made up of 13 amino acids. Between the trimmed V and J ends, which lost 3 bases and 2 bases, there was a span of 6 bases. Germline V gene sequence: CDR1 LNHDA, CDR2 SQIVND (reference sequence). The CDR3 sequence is CASSMKSTDTQYF. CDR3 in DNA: TGTGCCAGTAGTATGAAGTCCACAGATACGCAGTATTTT.

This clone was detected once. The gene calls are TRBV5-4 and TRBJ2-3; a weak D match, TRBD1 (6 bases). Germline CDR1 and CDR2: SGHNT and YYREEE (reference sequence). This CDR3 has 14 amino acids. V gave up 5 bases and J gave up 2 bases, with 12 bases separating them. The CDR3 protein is CASRLQGATDTQYF. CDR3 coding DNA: TGTGCCAGCAGATTACAGGGAGCCACAGATACGCAGTATTTT.

CDR3 protein: CASSKGQGTTNEKLFF. CDR3 sequence (DNA): TGTGCCAGCAGCAAGGGACAGGGAACAACTAATGAAAAACTGTTTTTT. This chain connects TRBV25-1 to TRBJ1-4; 9 positions agree with TRBD1. Germline CDR1 is MGHDK and CDR2 is SYGVNS. This CDR3 spans 16 amino acids. The trim removed 6 bases at V and 0 bases at J, leaving 5 bases unmatched.

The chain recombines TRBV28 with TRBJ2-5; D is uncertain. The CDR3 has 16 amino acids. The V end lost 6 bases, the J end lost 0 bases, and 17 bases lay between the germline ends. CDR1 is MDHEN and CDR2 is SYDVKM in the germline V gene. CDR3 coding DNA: TGTGCCAGCAGCCTTTATGGCATCAGGTACCAAGAGACCCAGTACTTC. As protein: CASSLYGIRYQETQYF.

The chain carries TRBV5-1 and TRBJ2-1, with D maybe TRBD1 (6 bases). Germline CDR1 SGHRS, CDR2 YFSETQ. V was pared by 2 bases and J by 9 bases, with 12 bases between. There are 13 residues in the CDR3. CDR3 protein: CASSFGTMFEQFF. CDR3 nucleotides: TGCGCCAGCAGCTTTGGGACAATGTTTGAGCAGTTCTTC.

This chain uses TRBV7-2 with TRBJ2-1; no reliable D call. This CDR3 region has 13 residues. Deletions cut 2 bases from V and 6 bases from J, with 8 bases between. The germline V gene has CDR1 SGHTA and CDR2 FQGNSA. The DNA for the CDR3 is TGTGCCAGCAGCTTATCGGTCGGCAATGAGCAGTTCTTC. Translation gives CASSLSVGNEQFF. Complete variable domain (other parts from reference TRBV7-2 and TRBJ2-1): GAGVSQSPSNKVTEKGKDVELRCDPISGHTALYWYRQSLGQGLEFLIYFQGNSAPDKSGLPSDRFSAERTGGSVSTLTIQRTQQEDSAVYLCASSLSVGNEQFFGPGTRLTVL.

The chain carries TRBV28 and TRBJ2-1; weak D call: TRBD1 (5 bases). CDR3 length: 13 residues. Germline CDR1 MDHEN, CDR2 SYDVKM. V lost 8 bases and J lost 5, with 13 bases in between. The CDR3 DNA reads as TGTGCCAGCTCCCCGGTGGGGCACAATGAGCAGTTCTTC. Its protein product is CASSPVGHNEQFF.